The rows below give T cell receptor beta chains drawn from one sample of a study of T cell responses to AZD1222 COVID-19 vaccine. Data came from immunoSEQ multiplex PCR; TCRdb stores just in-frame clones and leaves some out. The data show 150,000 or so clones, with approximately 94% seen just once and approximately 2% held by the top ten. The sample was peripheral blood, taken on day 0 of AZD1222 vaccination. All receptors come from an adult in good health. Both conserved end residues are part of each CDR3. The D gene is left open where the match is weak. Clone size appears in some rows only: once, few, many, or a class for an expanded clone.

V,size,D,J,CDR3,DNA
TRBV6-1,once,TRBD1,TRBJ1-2,CASSEFGTGSGYTF,TGTGCCAGCAGTGAGTTCGGGACAGGCTCTGGCTACACCTTC
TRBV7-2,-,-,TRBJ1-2,CASTLIQAPNYGYTF,TGTGCCAGCACCTTAATACAGGCCCCTAACTATGGCTACACCTTC
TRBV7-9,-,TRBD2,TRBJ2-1,CASSFLGKDLAVNYNEQFF,TGTGCCAGCAGCTTCCTAGGGAAAGATCTAGCGGTAAATTACAATGAGCAGTTCTTC
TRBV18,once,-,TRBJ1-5,CASSNRDASNQPQHF,TGTGCCAGCTCAAACCGGGACGCAAGCAATCAGCCCCAGCATTTT
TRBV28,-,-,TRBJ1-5,CASSLSRGGHQPQHF,TGTGCCAGCAGTTTAAGCAGGGGAGGTCATCAGCCCCAGCATTTT
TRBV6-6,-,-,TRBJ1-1,CASSARQNTEAFF,TGTGCCAGCAGTGCCCGACAGAACACTGAAGCTTTCTTT
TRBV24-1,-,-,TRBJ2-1,CATSDLHEGNEQFF,TGTGCCACCAGTGATTTGCATGAAGGCAATGAGCAGTTCTTC
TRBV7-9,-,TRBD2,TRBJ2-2,CASSWEGTGELFF,TGTGCCAGCAGCTGGGAGGGAACCGGGGAGCTGTTTTTT
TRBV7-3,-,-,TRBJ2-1,CASSTGSYNEQFF,TGTGCCAGCAGCACAGGGAGCTACAATGAGCAGTTCTTC
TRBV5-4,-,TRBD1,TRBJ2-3,CASSLGGQGLSDTQYF,TGTGCCAGCAGCTTGGGGGGACAGGGGTTGTCAGATACGCAGTATTTT
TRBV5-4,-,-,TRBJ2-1,CASSAGGLSSYNEQFF,TGTGCCAGCAGCGCGGGTGGGTTAAGCTCCTACAATGAGCAGTTCTTC
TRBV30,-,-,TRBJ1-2,CAWSWWDGTRNGYTF,TGTGCCTGGAGTTGGTGGGACGGCACCCGAAATGGCTACACCTTC
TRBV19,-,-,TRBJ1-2,CASSIQTGPYGYTF,TGTGCCAGTAGTATCCAGACAGGTCCGTATGGCTACACCTTC
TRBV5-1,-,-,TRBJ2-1,CASSKRGPLEDEQFF,TGCGCCAGCAGCAAACGGGGGCCGCTGGAGGATGAGCAGTTCTTC
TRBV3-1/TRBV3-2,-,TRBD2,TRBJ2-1,CASSRALAGANEQFF,TGTGCCAGCAGCCGAGCACTAGCGGGGGCCAATGAGCAGTTCTTC
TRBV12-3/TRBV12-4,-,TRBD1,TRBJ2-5,CAADRGRETQYF,TGTGCCGCGGACAGGGGGCGAGAGACCCAGTACTTC
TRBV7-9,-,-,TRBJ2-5,CASSLTNGREETQYF,TGTGCCAGCAGCTTAACCAATGGCAGAGAAGAGACCCAGTACTTC
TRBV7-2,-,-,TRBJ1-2,CASSLAPQAFGGYTF,TGTGCCAGCAGCTTAGCGCCGCAGGCTTTTGGTGGCTACACCTTC
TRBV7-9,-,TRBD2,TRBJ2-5,CASSLRASGRGETQYF,TGTGCCAGCAGCTTACGGGCTAGCGGGAGGGGAGAGACCCAGTACTTC
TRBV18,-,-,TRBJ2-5,CASSPGGETQYF,TGTGCCAGCTCACCTGGGGGTGAGACCCAGTACTTC
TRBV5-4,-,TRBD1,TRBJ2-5,CASRGQGVETQYF,TGTGCCAGCAGGGGACAGGGAGTAGAGACCCAGTACTTC
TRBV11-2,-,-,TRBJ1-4,CASSFPFRGWGEKLFF,TGTGCCAGCAGCTTCCCCTTCCGGGGTTGGGGGGAAAAACTGTTTTTT
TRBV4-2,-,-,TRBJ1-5,CASSQGRANQPQHF,TGTGCCAGCAGCCAAGGCAGGGCTAATCAGCCCCAGCATTTT
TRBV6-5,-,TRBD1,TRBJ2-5,CASSQTGGSGETQYF,TGTGCCAGCAGCCAAACAGGGGGCTCAGGAGAGACCCAGTACTTC
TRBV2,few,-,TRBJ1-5,CASSDRGNQPQHF,TGTGCCAGCAGTGACAGGGGCAATCAGCCCCAGCATTTT
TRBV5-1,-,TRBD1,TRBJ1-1,CASSPGEGAYTEAFF,TGCGCCAGCAGCCCGGGAGAGGGGGCGTACACTGAAGCTTTCTTT
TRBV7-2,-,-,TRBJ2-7,CASSLGGHDYEQYF,TGTGCCAGCAGCTTAGGGGGACACGACTACGAGCAGTACTTC
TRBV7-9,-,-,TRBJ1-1,CASSWGAEGEAFF,TGTGCCAGCAGCTGGGGGGCCGAGGGTGAAGCTTTCTTT
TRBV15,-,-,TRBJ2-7,CATSREGVPYEQYF,TGTGCCACCAGCAGGGAGGGTGTCCCCTACGAGCAGTACTTC
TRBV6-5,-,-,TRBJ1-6,CASDNNSPLHF,TGTGCCAGTGATAATAATTCACCCCTCCACTTT
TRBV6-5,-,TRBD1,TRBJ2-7,CASSSDRGYEQYF,TGTGCCAGCAGTTCGGACAGGGGCTACGAGCAGTACTTC
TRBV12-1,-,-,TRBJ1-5,CASSFGGLQPQHF,TGTGCCAGCAGCTTTGGGGGGCTTCAGCCCCAGCATTTT
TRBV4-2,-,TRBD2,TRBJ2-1,CASSQGAGDYNEQFF,TGTGCCAGCAGCCAAGGGGCGGGGGACTACAATGAGCAGTTCTTC
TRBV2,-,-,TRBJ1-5,CASSARAGNQPQHF,TGTGCCAGCAGTGCCCGGGCAGGCAATCAGCCCCAGCATTTT
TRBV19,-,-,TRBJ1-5,CASSPLGQPQHF,TGTGCCAGTAGTCCCCTCGGGCAGCCCCAGCATTTT
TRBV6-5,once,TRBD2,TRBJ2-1,CASTPSTSGRYEQFF,TGTGCCAGCACCCCGTCGACTAGCGGGAGGTATGAGCAGTTCTTC
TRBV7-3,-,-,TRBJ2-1,CASSWGAHSYNEQFF,TGTGCCAGCAGCTGGGGGGCCCACTCCTACAATGAGCAGTTCTTC
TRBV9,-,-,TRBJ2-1,CASSVEGASYNEQFF,TGTGCCAGCAGCGTAGAAGGGGCCTCCTACAATGAGCAGTTCTTC
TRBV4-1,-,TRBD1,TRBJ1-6,CASSQAGTGNSPLHF,TGCGCCAGCAGCCAAGCCGGGACAGGTAATTCACCCCTCCACTTT
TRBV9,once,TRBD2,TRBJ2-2,CASSVSQRENTGELFF,TGTGCCAGCAGCGTTAGTCAGCGGGAGAACACCGGGGAGCTGTTTTTT
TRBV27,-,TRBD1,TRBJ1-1,CASSFSSGQGRTEAFF,TGTGCCAGCAGTTTCTCAAGCGGACAGGGGAGGACTGAAGCTTTCTTT
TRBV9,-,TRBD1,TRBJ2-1,CASSVTGAGEQFF,TGTGCCAGCAGCGTAACAGGGGCGGGCGAGCAGTTCTTC
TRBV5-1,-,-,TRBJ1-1,CASRPEPGNTEAFF,TGCGCCAGCAGGCCCGAACCCGGGAACACTGAAGCTTTCTTT
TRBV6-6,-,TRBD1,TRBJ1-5,CASSPRTGDQPQHF,TGTGCCAGCAGCCCCAGGACAGGGGATCAGCCCCAGCATTTT
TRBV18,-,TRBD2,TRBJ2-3,CASSPPGLAVTDTQYF,TGTGCCAGCTCCCCACCGGGACTAGCGGTTACAGATACGCAGTATTTT
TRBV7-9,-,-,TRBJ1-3,CASSLALGNTIYF,TGTGCCAGCAGCTTAGCCCTGGGAAACACCATATATTTT
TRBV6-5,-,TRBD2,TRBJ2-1,CASRRLAGGEQFF,TGTGCCAGCAGACGTCTAGCGGGAGGTGAGCAGTTCTTC